These 24 T cell receptor beta chains came from one sample sequenced in a study of T cell responses to AZD1222 COVID-19 vaccine. Here immunoSEQ multiplex PCR was the method, and the copy in TCRdb shows in-frame clones only, minus some. Here the sample spans 110,000 to 150,000 clones, around 94% being singletons. This specimen was peripheral blood, taken after recovery from COVID-19. The receptor source for this set is an adult who had recovered from COVID-19.

This CDR3 is CASSPRLAGLSYNEQFF. DNA for the CDR3: TGTGCCAGCAGTCCCCGACTAGCGGGCCTGTCCTACAATGAGCAGTTCTTC. The chain carries TRBV27 and TRBJ2-1; TRBD2 agrees at 10 bases. V shed 5 bases, J shed 1 base, and the junction held 8 bases outside the gene matches. Germline assignment: CDR1 MNHEY and CDR2 SMNVEV (reference sequence). CDR3 size: 17 residues.

The rearrangement joins TRBV9 to TRBJ2-3; D is possibly TRBD1 or TRBD2 (5 bases each). CDR3 length: 17 amino acids. Germline values: CDR1 SGDLS, CDR2 YYNGEE. V was cut by 0 bases and J by 6 bases, with 20 bases left in between. As DNA, the CDR3 is TGTGCCAGCAGCGTAGGAAGGGCCACAACGGGGCTGGATACGCAGTATTTT. This translates into CASSVGRATTGLDTQYF. The variable domain in full, with the rest retrieved from reference TRBV9 and TRBJ2-3, is DSGVTQTPKHLITATGQRVTLRCSPRSGDLSVYWYQQSLDQGLQFLIQYYNGEERAKGNILERFSAQQFPDLHSELNLSSLELGDSALYFCASSVGRATTGLDTQYFGPGTRLTVL.

The V and J genes are TRBV4-1 and TRBJ2-7, with TRBD2 identical over 16 bases. There are 18 residues in the CDR3. Germline trimming cut 4 bases from V and 0 bases from J; bases unmatched to any gene: 6. Germline V gene data show CDR1 as MGHRA and CDR2 as YSYEKL. In DNA, the CDR3 is TGCGCCAGCAGCCGCACCGGGACTAGCGGGAGGGCCTCCTACGAGCAGTACTTC. Translating gives CASSRTGTSGRASYEQYF.

The chain is built from TRBV10-2 and TRBJ1-1, with unresolved D. The germline V gene has CDR1 WSHSY and CDR2 SAAADI. The ends were cut back, 5 bases at V and 4 bases at J, with 14 bases in the middle. This CDR3 has 14 residues. The DNA of the CDR3 is TGCGCCAGCAGTCAGGACCCTTTTGGCACTGAAGCTTTCTTT. Its translation: CASSQDPFGTEAFF.

V gene TRBV4-2 combines with J gene TRBJ1-5; TRBD1 matches 9 bases. Germline V gene lookup returns CDR1 LGHNA and CDR2 YNFKEQ. This CDR3 has 14 residues. Losses at the gene ends were 4 bases for V and 7 bases for J; bases not matched to a gene: 5. CDR3 nucleotides: TGTGCCAGCAGCCCGGACAGGGGTGGACAGCCCCAGCATTTT. Translating gives CASSPDRGGQPQHF.

V is TRBV6-5 and J is TRBJ1-4; 8 bases map to TRBD1. Losses at the gene ends were 6 bases for V and 6 bases for J; bases not matched to a gene: 6. Germline CDR1 MNHEY, CDR2 SVGAGI. The CDR3 is 14 amino acids. The CDR3 DNA reads as TGTGCCAGCAGCAGGGGGCGAGTTGATGAAAAACTGTTTTTT. It is translated as CASSRGRVDEKLFF.

The chain couples TRBV28 to TRBJ1-5; D not resolved. Trimming pared 2 bases from V and 6 bases from J, leaving 5 bases between. Germline CDR1 and CDR2: MDHEN and SYDVKM. The CDR3 loop spans 12 amino acids. In nucleotides, the CDR3 is TGTGCCAGCAGTTTACTAGTTCAGCCCCAGCATTTT. Translating gives CASSLLVQPQHF. Combining the CDR3 with reference TRBV28 and TRBJ1-5 gives the whole variable domain DVKVTQSSRYLVKRTGEKVFLECVQDMDHENMFWYRQDPGLGLRLIYFSYDVKMKEKGDIPEGYSVSREKKERFSLILESASTNQTSMYLCASSLLVQPQHFGDGTRLSIL.

This chain joins TRBV18 and TRBJ2-3, with unresolved D. Germline-derived CDR1 and CDR2 are KGHSH and LQKENI. V lost 3 bases and J 5 bases, leaving 6 bases between the germline ends. CDR3 length equals 12 residues. This CDR3 reads CASSPFEDTQYF. CDR3 DNA sequence: TGTGCCAGCTCACCGTTTGAAGATACGCAGTATTTT.

The chain employs TRBV28 and TRBJ1-2, with D possibly being TRBD1 (6 bases). Between the trimmed V and J ends, which lost 6 bases and 7 bases, there was a span of 15 bases. The CDR3 is 13 amino acids. The germline V gene has CDR1 MDHEN and CDR2 SYDVKM. CDR3 amino acids: CASRSSGAFGYTF. The CDR3 bases are TGTGCCAGCAGATCTTCAGGGGCGTTTGGCTACACCTTC.

This sequence joins TRBV3-1 (or the pseudogene TRBV3-2) and TRBJ1-5; D is unclear. The CDR3 is made up of 14 amino acids. V lost 0 bases to trimming and J lost 7 bases, with 10 bases between them. The germline gives CDR1 LGHDT, CDR2 YNNKEL (reference sequence). The CDR3 nucleotides read TGTGCCAGCAGCCAAGAAGGCTTGAGCCAGCCCCAGCATTTT. Translation gives CASSQEGLSQPQHF.

This clone was picked up one time. The chain employs TRBV19 and TRBJ1-6; D not certain. The CDR3 extends over 18 amino acids. Trimming pared 5 bases from V and 4 bases from J, leaving 21 bases between. Germline V lookup: CDR1 LNHDA, CDR2 SQIVND (reference sequence). CDR3 in amino acids: CASSPQANRGLYNSPLHF. As DNA, the CDR3 is TGTGCCAGTAGTCCCCAGGCCAACCGGGGATTATATAATTCACCCCTCCACTTT.

The gene calls are TRBV28 and TRBJ1-1; D gene uncertain. The V gene's germline CDR1 is MDHEN and CDR2 SYDVKM. The CDR3 is 13 residues long. V shed 8 bases and J shed 0 bases, with 10 bases lying between them. CDR3 sequence: CASGNGLNTEAFF. In DNA form, the CDR3 reads TGTGCCAGCGGTAATGGGCTGAACACTGAAGCTTTCTTT.

The gene calls are TRBV18 and TRBJ2-7; 12 bases map to TRBD2. Germline V gives CDR1 KGHSH, CDR2 LQKENI. The V segment lost 6 bases and the J segment 1 base; nucleotides outside the gene matches: 4. The CDR3 length is 15 residues. The CDR3 loop reads CASSLGLAGSYEQYF. CDR3 DNA: TGTGCCAGCTCCCTAGGACTAGCGGGATCCTACGAGCAGTACTTC.

The chain has TRBV28 and TRBJ2-3, with 7 bases lining up with TRBD2. CDR3 length: 14 amino acids. V was pared by 7 bases and J by 9 bases, with 13 bases of the junction left unmatched. CDR1 and CDR2 (germline): MDHEN, SYDVKM. As DNA, the CDR3 is TGTGCCAGCACCCGGGCAGGGAGGGTCGAGACGCAGTATTTT. It encodes CASTRAGRVETQYF.

The chain combines TRBV7-8 with TRBJ1-2; D is unclear. The CDR3 length is 14 residues. Germline values: CDR1 SGHVS, CDR2 FQNEAQ. V dropped 1 base and J dropped 5 bases, with 11 bases sitting between them. The CDR3 sequence: CASSLGWGGYGYTF. Here the CDR3 DNA reads TGTGCCAGCAGCTTAGGTTGGGGTGGGTATGGCTACACCTTC. Based on the CDR3 plus reference TRBV7-8 and TRBJ1-2, the full variable domain is GAGVSQSPRYKVAKRGQDVALRCDPISGHVSLFWYQQALGQGPEFLTYFQNEAQLDKSGLPSDRFFAERPEGSVSTLKIQRTQQEDSAVYLCASSLGWGGYGYTFGSGTRLTVV.

This chain joins TRBV2 and TRBJ2-7; no clear D. V lost 8 bases to trimming and J lost 2 bases, with 13 bases between them. The CDR3 totals 13 residues. Germline loops: CDR1 SNHLY, CDR2 FYNNEI. Here the CDR3 DNA reads TGTGCCAGCTTAGGGCCGCCGACCTACGAGCAGTACTTC. Its translation is CASLGPPTYEQYF. Filled out from reference TRBV2 and TRBJ2-7, the complete variable domain reads EPEVTQTPSHQVTQMGQEVILRCVPISNHLYFYWYRQILGQKVEFLVSFYNNEISEKSEIFDDQFSVERPDGSNFTLKIRSTKLEDSAMYFCASLGPPTYEQYFGPGTRLTVT.

The V gene is TRBV11-2, the J gene TRBJ2-7; D call uncertain. Germline values: CDR1 SGHAT, CDR2 FQNNGV. The CDR3 is 16 amino acids. Trimming took off 0 bases at V and 3 bases at J, with 15 bases between the two ends. CDR3 nucleotides: TGTGCCAGCAGCTTAGAGGTCGGGTATGGTTACTACGAGCAGTACTTC. Its translation: CASSLEVGYGYYEQYF.

This chain connects TRBV7-8 to TRBJ1-3; D call uncertain. CDR1 and CDR2 (germline): SGHVS, FQNEAQ. The CDR3 is made up of 15 amino acids. Trimming stripped 5 bases from V and 0 bases from J, with 11 bases between. The CDR3 nucleotides read TGTGCCAGCAGCCGGGAAGGTTTCTCTGGAAACACCATATATTTT. It is translated as CASSREGFSGNTIYF.

This clone was seen a handful of times. The chain recombines TRBV30 with TRBJ1-1; no firm D call. Germline CDR1 and CDR2: GTSNPN and SVGIG (reference sequence). The CDR3 has 11 amino acids. The V gene lost 1 base and the J gene lost 10 bases, with 10 bases spanning the gap. The CDR3 nucleotides read TGTGCCTGGAGTGAGGGTTACGGAGCTTTCTTT. Translated: CAWSEGYGAFF. Full variable domain (outside the CDR3, taken from reference TRBV30 and TRBJ1-1): SQTIHQWPATLVQPVGSPLSLECTVEGTSNPNLYWYRQAAGRGLQLLFYSVGIGQISSEVPQNLSASRPQDRQFILSSKKLLLSDSGFYLCAWSEGYGAFFGQGTRLTVV.

The chain carries TRBV15 and TRBJ1-1, with D possibly TRBD1 on 5 matching bases. Germline V gives CDR1 LNHNV, CDR2 YYDKDF (reference sequence). Trimming left V 7 bases short and J 5 bases short, with 14 bases between. There are 13 residues in the CDR3. The DNA for the CDR3 is TGTGCCACCACCAGGGATTTAGGGACTGAAGCTTTCTTT. Protein sequence: CATTRDLGTEAFF.

The rearrangement joins TRBV5-6 to TRBJ1-2; 8 bases are shared with TRBD1. The V gene's germline CDR1 is SGHDT and CDR2 YYEEEE. Losses at the gene ends were 6 bases for V and 3 bases for J; bases not matched to a gene: 7. This CDR3 region has 14 residues. Here the CDR3 DNA reads TGTGCCAGCAAACCAACAGGGGGGGACTATGGCTACACCTTC. It yields the protein CASKPTGGDYGYTF.

V and J are TRBV6-5 and TRBJ1-2, with a weak D call TRBD1 (6 bases). From germline, CDR1 is MNHEY and CDR2 SVGAGI. Trimming cost V 2 bases and J 7 bases, with 8 bases left between them. The CDR3 runs to 12 residues. In DNA, the CDR3 is TGTGCCAGCAGTTACGGGGGGCCTGGCTACACCTTC. It is translated as CASSYGGPGYTF.

The genes are TRBV2 and TRBJ2-2; possibly TRBD2 for D (6 bases). Germline CDR1 SNHLY, CDR2 FYNNEI. The V gene lost 6 bases and the J gene lost 4 bases, with 12 bases spanning the gap. The CDR3 extends over 14 amino acids. The CDR3 DNA sequence: TGTGCCAGCAGGCTTCAGGGAGGCACCGGGGAGCTGTTTTTT. As protein: CASRLQGGTGELFF.

The chain has TRBV7-2 and TRBJ2-2; D assignment may be TRBD1 or TRBD2 (5 bases each). Trimming stripped 5 bases from V and 10 bases from J, with 14 bases between. Per the germline V gene, CDR1 is SGHTA and CDR2 is FQGNSA. This CDR3 has 13 residues. CDR3 in DNA: TGTGCCAGCAGCCTGGGACCTCCGGAGGAGCTGTTTTTT. It codes for CASSLGPPEELFF. Drawing the rest from reference TRBV7-2 and TRBJ2-2, the complete variable domain is GAGVSQSPSNKVTEKGKDVELRCDPISGHTALYWYRQSLGQGLEFLIYFQGNSAPDKSGLPSDRFSAERTGGSVSTLTIQRTQQEDSAVYLCASSLGPPEELFFGEGSRLTVL.